Following are 23 T cell receptor beta chains from one sample sequenced in a study of early T cells in non-severe SARS-CoV-2 infection. MiXCR, applied by TCRdb to the 5' RACE reads, yields one record per CDR3 protein. The sample has roughly 60,000 distinct CDR3 sequences, about 6.1% seen once. The material sequenced was whole blood, taken at baseline. Receptors originate from an adult who was a healthcare worker with PCR-confirmed SARS-CoV-2 infection or an uninfected control (not recorded which).

This chain joins TRBV4-3 and TRBJ2-7; 10 bases fit TRBD2. Per germline, CDR1 LGHNA and CDR2 YSLEER. V lost 0 bases, J lost 5 bases, and 4 bases stayed unmatched. This CDR3 has 15 residues. Here the CDR3 reads CASSQDWLAGDEQYF. For the CDR3, the DNA is TGCGCCAGCAGCCAAGATTGGCTAGCGGGGGACGAGCAGTACTTC.

Ten or more counts support this clonotype. The chain has TRBV7-2 and TRBJ1-4; D is undetermined. CDR1 is SGHTA, CDR2 FQGNSA, per germline. The CDR3 runs to 15 residues. Trimming left V 5 bases short and J 6 bases short, with 16 bases between. In DNA, the CDR3 is TGTGCCAGCAGCGCGCCCGGGTCCCGGCATGAAAAACTGTTTTTT. Translated, it gives CASSAPGSRHEKLFF.

This clonotype has ten or more counts. The chain recombines TRBV7-2 with TRBJ2-1; D is unresolved. V was shortened by 4 bases and J by 0 bases, with 16 bases between the two germline ends. The CDR3 totals 17 residues. The germline gives CDR1 SGHTA, CDR2 FQGNSA. CDR3 sequence reads: CASSSGLRTASYNEQFF. The CDR3 region has the DNA TGTGCCAGCAGCTCCGGCCTTAGGACGGCCTCCTACAATGAGCAGTTCTTC.

The rearrangement uses TRBV12-3 or TRBV12-4 and TRBJ2-5; D might be TRBD1 (5 bases). Trimming left V 3 bases short and J 4 bases short, with 15 bases between. The CDR3 has 15 amino acids. The DNA of the CDR3 is TGTGCCAGCAGTTTGGTGCAGGGCCCGGGAGAGACCCAGTACTTC. This encodes CASSLVQGPGETQYF.

This clonotype was observed many times. This chain uses TRBV20-1 with TRBJ2-5; 7 bases map to TRBD2. There are 15 residues in the CDR3. Trimming cost V 4 bases and J 5 bases; bases outside gene matches: 13. Looked up from germline, CDR1 is DFQATT and CDR2 is SNEGSKA (reference sequence). CDR3 DNA sequence: TGCAGTGCTAACGGAGCGGGGACCCCTGGGGAGACCCAGTACTTC. It translates to CSANGAGTPGETQYF.

This clonotype occurred many times. This rearrangement joins TRBV27 to TRBJ2-1, with D unresolved. There are 15 residues in the CDR3. Germline CDR1 reads MNHEY; CDR2 reads SMNVEV (reference sequence). Trimming pared 5 bases from V and 3 bases from J, leaving 14 bases between. CDR3 DNA: TGTGCCAGCAGTACCCTAGGGAAAGGCTACAATGAGCAGTTCTTC. This gives the protein CASSTLGKGYNEQFF.

This clonotype was counted only a few times. As DNA, the CDR3 is TGTGCCAGCAGCGTAGATGCAGGGGGTTCCAATGAGCAGTTCTTC. Translated, it gives CASSVDAGGSNEQFF. The genes are TRBV9 and TRBJ2-1, with 7 nucleotides matching TRBD1. Germline V gene lookup returns CDR1 SGDLS and CDR2 YYNGEE. After removal of 0 bases from V and 6 bases from J, the junction contained 6 bases not matched to a gene. The CDR3 runs 15 residues.

The table lists this clonotype with a few counts. One end of the junction varies from germline; a read error may be responsible. The chain couples TRBV7-9 to TRBJ2-3, with 7 nucleotides matching TRBD1. CDR1 SEHNR and CDR2 FQNEAQ come from the germline V gene (reference sequence). This CDR3 spans 14 amino acids. The CDR3 region is CVSSLTGSADTQYF. Here the CDR3 DNA reads TGTGTCAGCAGCTTGACAGGGTCCGCAGATACGCAGTATTTT.

This clonotype has ten or more counts. The V call is TRBV7-9, the J call TRBJ2-7, with TRBD1 matching 9 bases. Germline-derived CDR1 and CDR2 are SEHNR and FQNEAQ (reference sequence). Germline trimming cut 5 bases from V and 2 bases from J; bases unmatched to any gene: 4. This CDR3 contains 14 residues. The CDR3 DNA is TGTGCCAGCAGCCCCGGGACAGGGACCTACGAGCAGTACTTC. Translation gives CASSPGTGTYEQYF.

This clonotype was detected ten times or more. The chain carries TRBV4-3 and TRBJ2-1; 8 bases match TRBD2. The ends lost 1 base at V and 0 bases at J; junction bases unmatched: 2. CDR1 LGHNA and CDR2 YSLEER come from the germline V gene. This CDR3 region has 16 residues. In nucleotides, the CDR3 is TGCGCCAGCAGCCAAGTAAGCGGGAGCTCCTACAATGAGCAGTTCTTC. It translates to CASSQVSGSSYNEQFF.

This clonotype was observed many times. V is TRBV12-3 or TRBV12-4 and J is TRBJ2-1; D gene unclear. The CDR3 length is 13 residues. Trimming took off 6 bases at V and 6 bases at J, with 12 bases between the two ends. CDR3 residues: CASRSPRSNEQFF. CDR3 nucleotides: TGTGCCAGCAGATCCCCGAGGAGCAATGAGCAGTTCTTC.

CDR3 protein: CASSSSGGRPSTDTQYF. Written as DNA, the CDR3 is TGTGCCAGCAGTTCTAGCGGGGGGCGACCCAGCACAGATACGCAGTATTTT. V is TRBV25-1 and J is TRBJ2-3; 11 bases match TRBD2. J lost 0 bases, V lost 5 bases, and 7 bases had no gene match. The CDR3 consists of 17 residues. CDR1 and CDR2 (germline): MGHDK, SYGVNS.

This clonotype was recorded many times. The chain recombines TRBV11-3 with TRBJ2-1; D might be TRBD1 (5 bases). Germline V CDR1 and CDR2: SGHNT, YENEEA. The CDR3 covers 14 residues. V was shortened by 5 bases and J by 2 bases, with 10 bases between the two germline ends. CDR3 residues: CASSTGPPYNEQFF. Written as DNA, the CDR3 is TGTGCCAGCAGCACAGGACCCCCCTACAATGAGCAGTTCTTC.

This chain joins TRBV18 and TRBJ2-1; 9 bases align to TRBD1. Germline CDR1 and CDR2: KGHSH and LQKENI. The CDR3 has 14 amino acids. Germline trimming cut 3 bases from V and 6 bases from J; bases unmatched to any gene: 3. CDR3 sequence: CASSPGQGSNEQFF. CDR3 coding DNA: TGTGCCAGCTCACCGGGACAGGGATCCAATGAGCAGTTCTTC.

This clonotype was detected ten times or more. The chain has TRBV6-5 and TRBJ1-1, with 7 bases that match TRBD1. The CDR3 is 14 amino acids. With 0 bases clipped from V and 7 bases from J, the junction kept 5 bases outside the gene matches. CDR1 is MNHEY and CDR2 is SVGAGI in the germline V gene. The CDR3: CASSYSTGLYEAFF. The DNA for the CDR3 is TGTGCCAGCAGTTACTCGACAGGGTTGTATGAAGCTTTCTTT.

This clonotype was counted at least ten times. This sequence joins TRBV5-6 and TRBJ2-6, with TRBD1 matching 7 bases. The CDR3 is 18 amino acids. The germline CDR1 and CDR2 sequences are SGHDT and YYEEEE. The J segment lost 0 bases and the V segment lost 3 bases, leaving 9 bases of the junction unmatched. The CDR3 protein is CASSSYTGVDSGANVLTF. CDR3 nucleotide sequence: TGTGCCAGCAGCTCATATACAGGGGTGGACTCTGGGGCCAACGTCCTGACTTTC.

This clonotype appeared many times. The chain links TRBV29-1 to TRBJ1-2, with 7 bases aligning to TRBD1. The germline V gene encodes CDR1 SQVTM and CDR2 ANQGSEA. This CDR3 comprises 12 residues. The ends lost 4 bases at V and 8 bases at J; junction bases unmatched: 7. The CDR3 sequence is CSVGIDRAGYTF. The CDR3 DNA follows: TGCAGCGTTGGTATTGACAGGGCGGGCTACACCTTC.

This clonotype was seen at least ten times. The CDR3 loop reads CASSDGQANSPLHF. The CDR3 DNA sequence: TGTGCCAGCAGTGACGGCCAGGCTAATTCACCCCTCCACTTT. The chain couples TRBV6-4 to TRBJ1-6; D remains unclear. The V gene lost 2 bases and the J gene lost 6 bases, with 8 bases spanning the gap. Germline CDR1 and CDR2: MRHNA and SNTAGT. The CDR3 has 14 amino acids.

This clonotype was seen more than once but under ten times. The chain combines TRBV5-1 with TRBJ2-5; D unclear. The CDR3 runs to 13 residues. In germline, CDR1 is SGHRS, CDR2 YFSETQ. V lost 1 base, J lost 4 bases, and 8 bases lay in between. CDR3 sequence: CASSLRGLETQYF. Here the CDR3 DNA reads TGCGCCAGCAGCTTGCGTGGGTTAGAGACCCAGTACTTC. Looking up the rest from reference TRBV5-1 and TRBJ2-5 gives the full variable domain: KAGVTQTPRYLIKTRGQQVTLSCSPISGHRSVSWYQQTPGQGLQFLFEYFSETQRNKGNFPGRFSGRQFSNSRSEMNVSTLELGDSALYLCASSLRGLETQYFGPGTRLLVL.

V and J are TRBV7-9 and TRBJ2-7, with 8 bases matching TRBD1. CDR1 is SEHNR and CDR2 is FQNEAQ in the germline V gene (reference sequence). The J segment lost 6 bases and the V segment lost 5 bases, leaving 3 bases of the junction unmatched. The CDR3 loop spans 12 amino acids. The CDR3 is CASSLGTGEQYF. The CDR3 region has the DNA TGTGCCAGCAGCCTGGGGACAGGCGAGCAGTACTTC.

This clonotype showed up many times. The genes are TRBV27 and TRBJ2-1, with D perhaps TRBD2 (5 bases). Germline V gene data show CDR1 as MNHEY and CDR2 as SMNVEV (reference sequence). This CDR3 region has 14 residues. The V gene lost 6 bases and the J gene lost 4 bases, with 13 bases spanning the gap. CDR3 DNA sequence: TGTGCCAGCAGAGCGGTTATAATGTACAATGAGCAGTTCTTC. Protein: CASRAVIMYNEQFF.

The table lists this clonotype with many counts. CDR3 sequence: CASRWTGADEQYF. As DNA, the CDR3 is TGTGCCAGCCGGTGGACAGGGGCCGACGAGCAGTACTTC. The chain recombines TRBV12-3 or TRBV12-4 with TRBJ2-7; 9 nucleotides line up with TRBD1. J gave up 5 bases and V 8 bases, and 7 bases lay outside the gene matches. This CDR3 has 13 amino acids.

This clonotype was seen only a few times. J is TRBJ2-5 and V is TRBV6-5; D gene unclear. In germline, CDR1 is MNHEY, CDR2 SVGAGI. The CDR3 sequence is 13 residues long. Between the trimmed V and J ends, which lost 5 bases and 1 base, there was a span of 8 bases. The chain's CDR3 is CASSQVFQETQYF. CDR3 nucleotide sequence: TGTGCCAGCAGTCAGGTATTCCAAGAGACCCAGTACTTC.